These T cell receptor beta chains were read from a single sample in a study of blood T cells in healthy people across ages. From the 5' RACE reads, TCRdb called clonotypes with MiXCR, one entry per CDR3 protein. The sample yields about 1.5 million distinct CDR3 sequences, approximately 43% seen once. Sequenced input: blood. These receptors originate from a woman under 30 in good health. The CDR3 runs from the conserved cysteine through the conserved F or W. The order of the fields is clone size, V gene, J gene, D gene, CDR3 DNA, CDR3 protein. D genes are given only for firm matches. Size values are once, few and many counts, or a class for expanded clones, and some rows have none.

clone_size: -; v_call: TRBV28; j_call: TRBJ2-7; d_call: TRBD2; cdr3_nt: TGTGCCAGCAGGACCCCGGGCGGGGGATCGAGCTCCTACGAGCAGTACTTC; cdr3_aa: CASRTPGGGSSSYEQYF
clone_size: -; v_call: TRBV20-1; j_call: TRBJ2-3; d_call: -; cdr3_nt: TGCAGTGCTAGAACTAGCAATTCAGATACGCAGTATTTT; cdr3_aa: CSARTSNSDTQYF
clone_size: -; v_call: TRBV20-1; j_call: TRBJ1-1; d_call: TRBD1; cdr3_nt: TGCAGTGCTAGGGCAAGGACAGGTTCGAGGGCTGAAGCTTTCTTT; cdr3_aa: CSARARTGSRAEAFF
clone_size: -; v_call: TRBV7-2; j_call: TRBJ2-7; d_call: -; cdr3_nt: TGTGCCAGCAGCCTAACTTGGGACTTAGCCTACGAGCAGTACTTC; cdr3_aa: CASSLTWDLAYEQYF
clone_size: -; v_call: TRBV20-1; j_call: TRBJ2-7; d_call: TRBD2; cdr3_nt: TGCAGTGCTAGAGTTCTAGCGGGAGGGAATGAGCAGTACTTC; cdr3_aa: CSARVLAGGNEQYF
clone_size: few; v_call: TRBV6-6; j_call: TRBJ2-3; d_call: -; cdr3_nt: TGTGCCAGCAGTTGGTTAGGCCCCGGCACAGATACGCAGTATTTT; cdr3_aa: CASSWLGPGTDTQYF
clone_size: once; v_call: TRBV19; j_call: TRBJ2-7; d_call: TRBD1; cdr3_nt: TGTGCCAGTAGTATCGGGACAGGTTTATACTACGAGCAGTACTTC; cdr3_aa: CASSIGTGLYYEQYF
clone_size: few; v_call: TRBV11-2; j_call: TRBJ2-3; d_call: TRBD2; cdr3_nt: TGTGCCAGCAGCGTAATAGGGACTAGCTTCACAGATACGCAGTATTTT; cdr3_aa: CASSVIGTSFTDTQYF
clone_size: -; v_call: TRBV4-3; j_call: TRBJ1-4; d_call: TRBD1; cdr3_nt: TGCGCCAGCAGCCGCGAGGGACAGGGGAATGAAAAACTGTTTTTT; cdr3_aa: CASSREGQGNEKLFF
clone_size: few; v_call: TRBV5-6; j_call: TRBJ2-5; d_call: TRBD2; cdr3_nt: TGTGCCAGCAGCTTGCGTCAGCGGGAGCAAGAGACCCAGTACTTC; cdr3_aa: CASSLRQREQETQYF
clone_size: -; v_call: TRBV6-5; j_call: TRBJ1-1; d_call: -; cdr3_nt: TGTGCCAGCAGTTACTCCGACAGACAGAACACTGAAGCTTTCTTT; cdr3_aa: CASSYSDRQNTEAFF
clone_size: few; v_call: TRBV29-1; j_call: TRBJ2-3; d_call: -; cdr3_nt: TGCAGCGTTTATTCGGGAGTAAACACAGATACGCAGTATTTT; cdr3_aa: CSVYSGVNTDTQYF
clone_size: once; v_call: TRBV5-1; j_call: TRBJ2-4; d_call: TRBD2; cdr3_nt: TGCGCCAGCAGCTTTCTAGCGGGAGGGTCCCTCAGTGTCAAAGACATTCAGTACTTC; cdr3_aa: CASSFLAGGSLSVKDIQYF
clone_size: -; v_call: TRBV27; j_call: TRBJ2-5; d_call: -; cdr3_nt: TGTGCCAGCAGCGACATTGGCTCCTACAAGCAGTACTTC; cdr3_aa: CASSDIGSYKQYF
clone_size: few; v_call: TRBV28; j_call: TRBJ2-7; d_call: -; cdr3_nt: TGTGCCAGCAGTGTCAGAACCTACGAGCAGTACTTC; cdr3_aa: CASSVRTYEQYF
clone_size: few; v_call: TRBV3-1; j_call: TRBJ2-7; d_call: TRBD2; cdr3_nt: TGTGCCAGCAGCCAAGAGGGTAGCGGGAGTTTCCACGAGCAGTACTTC; cdr3_aa: CASSQEGSGSFHEQYF
clone_size: few; v_call: TRBV27; j_call: TRBJ1-6; d_call: TRBD1; cdr3_nt: TGTGCCAGCAGACCGGGGGAAGGGACAGGGTATTCACCCCTCCACTTT; cdr3_aa: CASRPGEGTGYSPLHF
clone_size: -; v_call: TRBV27; j_call: TRBJ1-6; d_call: -; cdr3_nt: TGTGCCAGCAGTGTACCGGGTAATTCACCCCTCCACTTT; cdr3_aa: CASSVPGNSPLHF
clone_size: -; v_call: TRBV12-3/TRBV12-4; j_call: TRBJ2-1; d_call: TRBD2; cdr3_nt: TGTGCCAGCAGTAAAGCGGGGGGGCCTTACAATGAGCAGTTCTTC; cdr3_aa: CASSKAGGPYNEQFF
clone_size: -; v_call: TRBV15; j_call: TRBJ2-5; d_call: -; cdr3_nt: TGTGCCACCAGCAGCAGTTTGTGGACCCAGTACTTC; cdr3_aa: CATSSSLWTQYF
clone_size: -; v_call: TRBV4-3; j_call: TRBJ2-2; d_call: -; cdr3_nt: TGCGCCAGCAGCCAAGATGCGGGCGGTGGGGAGCTGTTTTTT; cdr3_aa: CASSQDAGGGELFF
clone_size: few; v_call: TRBV3-1; j_call: TRBJ2-7; d_call: -; cdr3_nt: TGTGCCAGCAGCCCACGTCCTGCGACCAACCCCTCCGAGCAGTACTTC; cdr3_aa: CASSPRPATNPSEQYF
clone_size: -; v_call: TRBV10-3; j_call: TRBJ1-6; d_call: -; cdr3_nt: TGTGCCATCAGGTCAGGAAATTCACCCCTCCACTTT; cdr3_aa: CAIRSGNSPLHF
clone_size: few; v_call: TRBV5-1; j_call: TRBJ2-1; d_call: TRBD2; cdr3_nt: TGCGCCAGCAGCTTCGGGGTAGCGGGGTTAATAGATGAGCAGTTCTTC; cdr3_aa: CASSFGVAGLIDEQFF
clone_size: -; v_call: TRBV6-4; j_call: TRBJ2-7; d_call: TRBD1; cdr3_nt: TGTGCCAGCAGTGACGGGACAGCATTGAATGAGCAGTACTTC; cdr3_aa: CASSDGTALNEQYF
clone_size: few; v_call: TRBV27; j_call: TRBJ2-7; d_call: TRBD2; cdr3_nt: TGTGCCAGCATTCCCCTGTCGGGGGGCGAGCAGTACTTC; cdr3_aa: CASIPLSGGEQYF
clone_size: -; v_call: TRBV15; j_call: TRBJ2-5; d_call: -; cdr3_nt: TGTGCCACCAGCACTGATAACAGGGTCCGACAAGAGACCCAGTACTTC; cdr3_aa: CATSTDNRVRQETQYF
clone_size: few; v_call: TRBV28; j_call: TRBJ1-5; d_call: -; cdr3_nt: TGTGCCAGCATGGAAATGGGCAATCAGCCCCAGCATTTT; cdr3_aa: CASMEMGNQPQHF
clone_size: -; v_call: TRBV2; j_call: TRBJ2-7; d_call: TRBD2; cdr3_nt: TGTGCCAGCAGTGGGCGACTAGCGGGAACCTACGAGCAGTACTTC; cdr3_aa: CASSGRLAGTYEQYF
clone_size: few; v_call: TRBV29-1; j_call: TRBJ2-7; d_call: -; cdr3_nt: TGCAGCGTTGAAACGGGGTCCTATGAGCAGTACTTC; cdr3_aa: CSVETGSYEQYF
clone_size: -; v_call: TRBV20-1; j_call: TRBJ2-5; d_call: -; cdr3_nt: TGCAGTGCTAGAGATCAAGGGTTAGAGACCCAGTACTTC; cdr3_aa: CSARDQGLETQYF
clone_size: few; v_call: TRBV9; j_call: TRBJ2-1; d_call: -; cdr3_nt: TGTGCCAGCAACCGCAAGAGCCCCCTCCATGAGCAGTTCTTC; cdr3_aa: CASNRKSPLHEQFF
clone_size: -; v_call: TRBV7-9; j_call: TRBJ1-2; d_call: TRBD1; cdr3_nt: TGTGCCAGCAGCTTAAGCTACGGACAGGGAATCTATGGCTACACCTTC; cdr3_aa: CASSLSYGQGIYGYTF
clone_size: -; v_call: TRBV12-3/TRBV12-4; j_call: TRBJ1-4; d_call: TRBD1; cdr3_nt: TGTGCCAACAGTCCCCCGGGACAGGGATCTGGAAAACTGTTTTTT; cdr3_aa: CANSPPGQGSGKLFF
clone_size: -; v_call: TRBV29-1; j_call: TRBJ2-1; d_call: -; cdr3_nt: TGCAGCGTTGAAGATCGTCGGGGGGCTGCCTACAATGAGCAGTTCTTC; cdr3_aa: CSVEDRRGAAYNEQFF
clone_size: -; v_call: TRBV2; j_call: TRBJ2-2; d_call: -; cdr3_nt: TGTGCCAGCAGTGAAGCGCCCGATGGGGAGCTGTTTTTT; cdr3_aa: CASSEAPDGELFF
clone_size: -; v_call: TRBV7-9; j_call: TRBJ2-3; d_call: -; cdr3_nt: TGTGCCAGCAGCTTTAGGGCGGCAGATACGCAGTATTTT; cdr3_aa: CASSFRAADTQYF